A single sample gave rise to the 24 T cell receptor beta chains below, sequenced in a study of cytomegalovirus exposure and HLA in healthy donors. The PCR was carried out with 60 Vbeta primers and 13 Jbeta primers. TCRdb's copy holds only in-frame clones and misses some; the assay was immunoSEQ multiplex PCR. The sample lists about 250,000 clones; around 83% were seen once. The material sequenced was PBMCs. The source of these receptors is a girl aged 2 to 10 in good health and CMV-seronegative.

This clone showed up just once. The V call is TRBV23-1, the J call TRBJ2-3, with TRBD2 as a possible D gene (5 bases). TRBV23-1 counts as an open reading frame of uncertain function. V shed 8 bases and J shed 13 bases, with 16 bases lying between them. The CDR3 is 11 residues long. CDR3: CASEVLDYKYF. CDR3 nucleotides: TGCGCCAGCGAGGTGCTAGACTATAAGTATTTT.

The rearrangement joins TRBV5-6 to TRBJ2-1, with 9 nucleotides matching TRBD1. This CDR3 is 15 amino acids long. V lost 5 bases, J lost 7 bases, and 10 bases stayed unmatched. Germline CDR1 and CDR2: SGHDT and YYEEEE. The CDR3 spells CASRPGQGRRNEQFF. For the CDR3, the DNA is TGTGCCAGCAGACCGGGACAGGGCCGTAGAAATGAGCAGTTCTTC.

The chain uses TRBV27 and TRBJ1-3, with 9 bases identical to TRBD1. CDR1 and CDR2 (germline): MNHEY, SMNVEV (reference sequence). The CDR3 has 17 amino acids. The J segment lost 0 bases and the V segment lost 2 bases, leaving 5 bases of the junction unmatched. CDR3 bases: TGTGCCAGCAGTTTAGCGGACAGGGGACTCTCTGGAAACACCATATATTTT. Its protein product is CASSLADRGLSGNTIYF.

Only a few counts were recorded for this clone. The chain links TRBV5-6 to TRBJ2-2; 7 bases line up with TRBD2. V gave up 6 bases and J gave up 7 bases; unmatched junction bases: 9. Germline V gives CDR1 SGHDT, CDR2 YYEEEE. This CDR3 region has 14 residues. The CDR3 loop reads CASNNRGDYGELFF. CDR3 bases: TGTGCCAGCAACAACCGAGGGGACTACGGGGAGCTGTTTTTT.

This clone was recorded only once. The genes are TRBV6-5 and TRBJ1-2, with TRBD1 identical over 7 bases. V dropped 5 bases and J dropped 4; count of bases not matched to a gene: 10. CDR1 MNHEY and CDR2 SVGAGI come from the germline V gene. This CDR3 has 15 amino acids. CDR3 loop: CASSPEQGMAYGYTF. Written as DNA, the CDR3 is TGTGCCAGCAGTCCCGAACAGGGGATGGCCTATGGCTACACCTTC.

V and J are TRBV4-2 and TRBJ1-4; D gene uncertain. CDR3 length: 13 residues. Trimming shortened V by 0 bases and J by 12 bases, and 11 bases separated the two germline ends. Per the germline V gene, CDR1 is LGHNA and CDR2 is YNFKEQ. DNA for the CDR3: TGTGCCAGCAGCCAAGATGGCGGAGCGGAACTGTTTTTT. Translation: CASSQDGGAELFF.

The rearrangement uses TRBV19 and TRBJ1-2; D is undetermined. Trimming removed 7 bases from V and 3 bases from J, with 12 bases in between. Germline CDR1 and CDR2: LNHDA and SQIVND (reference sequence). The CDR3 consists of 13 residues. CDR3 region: CASTSWQDYGYTF. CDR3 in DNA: TGTGCCAGTACCTCTTGGCAAGACTATGGCTACACCTTC. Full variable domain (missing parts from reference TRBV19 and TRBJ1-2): DGGITQSPKYLFRKEGQNVTLSCEQNLNHDAMYWYRQDPGQGLRLIYYSQIVNDFQKGDIAEGYSVSREKKESFPLTVTSAQKNPTAFYLCASTSWQDYGYTFGSGTRLTVV.

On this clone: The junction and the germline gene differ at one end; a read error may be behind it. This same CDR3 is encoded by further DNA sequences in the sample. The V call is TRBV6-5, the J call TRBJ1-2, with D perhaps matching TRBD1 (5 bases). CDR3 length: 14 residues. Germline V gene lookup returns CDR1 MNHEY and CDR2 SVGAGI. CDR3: CASSYDKQDYGYTF. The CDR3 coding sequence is TGCGCCAGCAGTTACGATAAACAGGACTATGGCTACACCTTC.

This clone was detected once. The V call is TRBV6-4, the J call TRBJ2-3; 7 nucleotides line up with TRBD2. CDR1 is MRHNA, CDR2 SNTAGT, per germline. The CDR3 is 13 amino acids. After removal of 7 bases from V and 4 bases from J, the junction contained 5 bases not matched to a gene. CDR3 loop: CASTRGGPDTQYF. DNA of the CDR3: TGTGCCAGCACGAGGGGAGGGCCAGATACGCAGTATTTT.

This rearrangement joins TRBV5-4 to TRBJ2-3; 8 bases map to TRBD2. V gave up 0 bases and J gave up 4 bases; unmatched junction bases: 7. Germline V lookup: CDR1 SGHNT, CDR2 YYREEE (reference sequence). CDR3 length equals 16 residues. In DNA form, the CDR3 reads TGTGCCAGCAGCTTGGGGGCGGGGGGCAGCTCAGATACGCAGTATTTT. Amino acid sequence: CASSLGAGGSSDTQYF.

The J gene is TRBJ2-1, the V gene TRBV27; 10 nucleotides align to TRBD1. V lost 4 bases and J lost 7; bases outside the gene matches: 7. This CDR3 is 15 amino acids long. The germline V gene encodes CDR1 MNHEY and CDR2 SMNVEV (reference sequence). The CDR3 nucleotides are TGTGCCAGCAGTTCCCGGACAGGGGGAGATAATGAGCAGTTCTTC. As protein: CASSSRTGGDNEQFF.

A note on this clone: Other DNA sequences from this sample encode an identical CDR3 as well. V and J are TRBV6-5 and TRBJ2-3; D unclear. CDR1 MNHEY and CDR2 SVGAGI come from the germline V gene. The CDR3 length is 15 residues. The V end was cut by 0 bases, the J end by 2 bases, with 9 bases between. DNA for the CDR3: TGTGCCAGCAGTTACTCAGGCGGAATCACAGATACGCAGTATTTT. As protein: CASSYSGGITDTQYF.

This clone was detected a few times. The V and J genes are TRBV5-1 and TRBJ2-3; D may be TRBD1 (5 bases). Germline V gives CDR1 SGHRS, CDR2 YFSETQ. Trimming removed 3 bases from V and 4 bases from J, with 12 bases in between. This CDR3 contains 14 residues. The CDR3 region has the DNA TGCGCCAGCAGCTCCGCAGGGTCCCCAGATACGCAGTATTTT. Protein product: CASSSAGSPDTQYF.

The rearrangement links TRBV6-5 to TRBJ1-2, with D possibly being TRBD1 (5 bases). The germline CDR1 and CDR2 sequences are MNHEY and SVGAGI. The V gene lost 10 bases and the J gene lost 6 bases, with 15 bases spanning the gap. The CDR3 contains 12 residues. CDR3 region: CATGLGADGYTF. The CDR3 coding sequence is TGTGCCACCGGCTTAGGGGCTGATGGCTACACCTTC.

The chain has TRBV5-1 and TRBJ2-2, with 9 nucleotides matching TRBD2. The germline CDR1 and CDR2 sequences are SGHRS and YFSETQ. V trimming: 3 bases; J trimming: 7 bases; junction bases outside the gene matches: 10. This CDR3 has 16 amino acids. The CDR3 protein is CASSSTSGPDVGELFF. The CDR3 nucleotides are TGCGCCAGCAGCTCAACTAGCGGGCCTGACGTCGGGGAGCTGTTTTTT.

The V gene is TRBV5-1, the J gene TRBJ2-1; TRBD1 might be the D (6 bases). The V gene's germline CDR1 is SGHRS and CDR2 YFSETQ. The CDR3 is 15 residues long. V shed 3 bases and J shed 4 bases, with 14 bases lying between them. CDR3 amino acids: CASSYLRDTYNEQFF. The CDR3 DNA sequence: TGCGCCAGCAGCTATCTCCGGGACACATACAATGAGCAGTTCTTC.

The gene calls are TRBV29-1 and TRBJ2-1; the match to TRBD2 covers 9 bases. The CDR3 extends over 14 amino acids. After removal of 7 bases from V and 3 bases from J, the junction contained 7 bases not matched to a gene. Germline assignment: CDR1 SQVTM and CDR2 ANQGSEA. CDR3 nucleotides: TGCAGCGCTTGCCTAGCGGGGAACTACAATGAGCAGTTCTTC. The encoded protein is CSACLAGNYNEQFF.

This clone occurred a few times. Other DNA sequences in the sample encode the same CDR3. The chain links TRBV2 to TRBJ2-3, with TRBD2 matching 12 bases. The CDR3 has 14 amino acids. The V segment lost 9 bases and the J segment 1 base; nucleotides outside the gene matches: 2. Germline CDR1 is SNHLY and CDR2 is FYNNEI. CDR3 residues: CASRLAGGTDTQYF. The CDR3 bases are TGTGCCAGTCGACTAGCGGGGGGCACAGATACGCAGTATTTT.

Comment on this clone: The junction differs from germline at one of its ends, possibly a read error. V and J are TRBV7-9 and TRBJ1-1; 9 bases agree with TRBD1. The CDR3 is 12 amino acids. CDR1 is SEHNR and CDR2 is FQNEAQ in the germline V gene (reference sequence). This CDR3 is CSSSGQGTEAFF. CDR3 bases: TGTTCCAGCAGCGGACAGGGGACTGAAGCTTTCTTT.

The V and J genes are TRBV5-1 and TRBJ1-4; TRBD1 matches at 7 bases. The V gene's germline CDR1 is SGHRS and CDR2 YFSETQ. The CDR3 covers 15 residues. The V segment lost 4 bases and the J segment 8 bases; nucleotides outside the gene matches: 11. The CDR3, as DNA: TGCGCCAGCAGCAAAAGTACAGGGGTAAGGGAAAAACTGTTTTTT. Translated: CASSKSTGVREKLFF.

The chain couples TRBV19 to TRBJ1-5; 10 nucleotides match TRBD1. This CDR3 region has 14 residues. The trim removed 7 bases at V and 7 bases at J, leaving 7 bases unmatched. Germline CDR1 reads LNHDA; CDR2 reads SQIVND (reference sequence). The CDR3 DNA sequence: TGTGCCAGTAAAGACAGGGGGCATTGGCAGCCCCAGCATTTT. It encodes CASKDRGHWQPQHF. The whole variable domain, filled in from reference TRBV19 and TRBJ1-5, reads DGGITQSPKYLFRKEGQNVTLSCEQNLNHDAMYWYRQDPGQGLRLIYYSQIVNDFQKGDIAEGYSVSREKKESFPLTVTSAQKNPTAFYLCASKDRGHWQPQHFGDGTRLSIL.

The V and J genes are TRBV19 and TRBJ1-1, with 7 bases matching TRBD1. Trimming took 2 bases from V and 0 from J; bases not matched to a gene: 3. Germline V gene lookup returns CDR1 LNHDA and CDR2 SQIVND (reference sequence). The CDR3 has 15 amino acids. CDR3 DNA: TGTGCCAGTAGTATAATCGGGACAGTGAACACTGAAGCTTTCTTT. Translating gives CASSIIGTVNTEAFF.

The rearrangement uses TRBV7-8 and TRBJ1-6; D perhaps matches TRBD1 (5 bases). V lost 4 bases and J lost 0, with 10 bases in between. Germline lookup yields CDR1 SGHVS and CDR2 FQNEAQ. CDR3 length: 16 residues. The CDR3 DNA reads TGTGCCAGCAGCTCAGGGAGGAGCTCCTATAATTCACCCCTCCACTTT. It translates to CASSSGRSSYNSPLHF.

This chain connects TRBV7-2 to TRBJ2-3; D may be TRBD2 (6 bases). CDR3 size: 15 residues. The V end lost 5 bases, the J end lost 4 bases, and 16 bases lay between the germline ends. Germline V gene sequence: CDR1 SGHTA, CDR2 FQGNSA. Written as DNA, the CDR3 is TGTGCCAGCAGCATCTCGTTCTCGGGGGCAGATACGCAGTATTTT. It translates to CASSISFSGADTQYF.